Below are 3 T cell receptor beta chains sequenced from a single sample in a study of shared clonotypes between healthy human individuals (dated by TCRdb to about 2020). Libraries came from the immunoSEQ multiplex PCR assay. The table comes from immuneACCESS by way of TCRdb, which keeps in-frame sequences with V and J called. Part of the clones is missing from these tables; in studies checked, under half for an unresolved V gene and the rest for unknown reasons. Here the sample has about 1 million clones; 75% occur a single time. The ten top clones hold around 1.4% of the sample. The sample was memory CD4+ T cells sorted from blood. In light of the paper, this sample's cell subset or site label describes: CD45RA-negative fraction. Receptors originate from a man aged 18 to 29 in good health.

This chain links TRBV13 with TRBJ2-3; D may be TRBD2 (5 bases). The germline V gene has CDR1 PRHDT and CDR2 FYEKMQ (reference sequence). The CDR3 consists of 13 residues. V shed 3 bases and J shed 3 bases, with 7 bases lying between them. The CDR3 protein is CASSLRRTDTQYF. The DNA of the CDR3 is TGTGCCAGCAGCTTGAGGAGGACAGATACGCAGTATTTT.

The V gene is TRBV25-1, the J gene TRBJ2-2, with TRBD1 matching 9 bases. The J segment lost 6 bases and the V segment lost 8 bases, leaving 7 bases of the junction unmatched. Germline V gene sequence: CDR1 MGHDK, CDR2 SYGVNS. The CDR3 contains 14 residues. The CDR3 region has the DNA TGTGCCAGCCGCACAGGGGGCCTATCCGGGGAGCTGTTTTTT. As protein: CASRTGGLSGELFF. Filled out from reference TRBV25-1 and TRBJ2-2, the complete variable domain reads EADIYQTPRYLVIGTGKKITLECSQTMGHDKMYWYQQDPGMELHLIHYSYGVNSTEKGDLSSESTVSRIRTEHFPLTLESARPSHTSQYLCASRTGGLSGELFFGEGSRLTVL.

The rearrangement uses TRBV28 and TRBJ1-2, with D possibly TRBD1 on 6 matching bases. The length of the CDR3 is 14 residues. V was cut by 5 bases and J by 6 bases, with 16 bases left in between. Germline-derived CDR1 and CDR2 are MDHEN and SYDVKM. CDR3 region: CASSLTGSLNGYTF. In nucleotides, the CDR3 is TGTGCCAGCAGTCTAACAGGGTCCTTGAATGGCTACACCTTC.